This T cell receptor (beta chain) was recorded in a study of blood T cells in healthy people across ages (dated by TCRdb to the mid-2010s). Regarding the complete study: In model experiments, template switching captured about one uniquely barcoded TCR beta cDNA molecule for every two T cells. To avoid experimental bias, donors of different ages were spread randomly across the sequencing lanes. Using the same blood draw, the study looked at two additional independent replicas of 1 million unique cDNA reads for two donors, one aged 18 to 30 and the other aged 80 or older. The donors were split into four age groups: young (average 16 years), middle-aged (over 35), aged (more than 60) and long-lived (under 90). Using deep sequencing normalized with unique cDNA molecular identifiers, the study measured how TCR beta repertoire diversity changes with age. Results the study describes overall, beyond this receptor: Donor CMV infection status was unknown, potentially confounding age-related changes in expanded clonotypes. Since profiling was done on bulk unsorted PBMCs, naive and antigen-experienced compartments could not be conclusively compared. A strong correlation was found between observed TCR beta diversity and the percentage of naive T cells measured by flow cytometry. Total diversity estimates from one million sequenced T cells were considered lower bounds and underestimates. Compared with the aged group, the long-lived group had more naive CD4+ T cells, fewer expanded clones and increased TCR diversity, a pattern suggesting age selection. As age increased, observed TCR beta diversity per million T cells dropped in a roughly linear way, and a significant reduction was already evident by age about 40.

CDR1 and CDR2 are read off the germline V gene as MNHNS and SASEGT. Reading from cysteine to phenylalanine, the CDR3 counts 16 amino acids. Only the CDR3 portion is preserved as DNA: 48 bases, with reading frame beginning at the first base. V ends up 3 bases short and J 4 bases short, with an unmatched junction base count of 2. Systemically healthy Caucasian individuals from Russia, 35 to 50 in total and aged roughly 6 to 95 years, were included as donors. Ten milliliters of peripheral blood were drawn from each donor into EDTA-treated Vacutainer tubes. Ficoll-Paque density-gradient centrifugation was used to isolate PBMCs, with at least 6 million per sample. Trizol reagent was used to extract total RNA from the PBMCs, yielding at least 5.5 micrograms per sample. The percentages of naive CD45RAhigh/CD27high T cells were determined by flow cytometry on a PBMC aliquot from every donor. To prepare the library, 5' RACE was applied. Instrument used: Illumina HiSeq 2500. A second PCR of about 7 to 12 cycles was performed with a sample-barcoded 5' primer and a J-beta primer mix. A unique molecular identifier was introduced onto each TCR beta cDNA molecule by a template-switch 5' adaptor carrying 12 random nucleotides. At least 3 million CDR3-containing paired-end reads were obtained from each sample. First-strand cDNA was synthesized from all RNA with the Mint cDNA synthesis kit, primed by a TRBC-specific oligonucleotide. All cDNA was treated with uracil-DNA glycosylase and then went through a first 18-cycle PCR with the universal primers M1SS and BC2_uni_R. In the paper's pipeline: For normalization, 1 million high-quality reads, each with a distinct molecular identifier, were randomly selected from each sample. Reads sharing molecular identifiers were discarded rather than binned into consensus sequences. MiTCR, run with a Q25 quality threshold and the strictest error-elimination algorithm, handled CDR3 identification, clonotype clustering and error correction. Lower-bound total TCR beta diversity was estimated with a nonparametric unseen species model using Euler transformation. The public reads were quality trimmed at Q25 with fastp and then assembled into clones with MiXCR by TCRdb, keeping productive beta chains. Identical CDR3 protein sequences are pooled into one entry, listed with their most common genes and DNA. TCRdb's processing, not the study's, gives the V and J calls here. The sample contains fewer than 2,000,000 distinct CDR3 sequences, roughly a third of them found a single time. Clones ranked in the top ten supply 11% of the sample.

Concerning this clonotype: Its target antigen remains unknown. No base quality information exists; no much larger clone differs at one position.

The receptor was isolated from a woman aged 30 to 39 in good health. Sequencing was carried out using blood. The chain joins TRBV6-1 to TRBJ2-1, and TRBD2 aligns with 14 junction nucleotides. The CDR3 loop reads CASSDRLAGGYNEQFF. DNA sequence: TGTGCCAGCAGTGACAGACTAGCGGGAGGGTACAATGAGCAGTTCTTC.